The clone carrying this T cell receptor beta chain was seen ten or more times. The V and J ends lost 2 bases and 6 bases respectively, with 12 bases between them. Germline loops: CDR1 LNHNV, CDR2 YYDKDF (reference sequence). This CDR3 comprises 14 residues. Unique molecular identifiers, one per molecule, were present on every TCR cDNA molecule. TCRdb re-called the 5' RACE reads through MiXCR, storing one row per CDR3 protein. The sample has 48,000 or so distinct CDR3 sequences, about 5.8% seen once. These data belong to a study of spatial heterogeneity in lung cancer. About the research overall: A unique TCR and UMI combination showed up more than ten times in raw reads, on average.

The time point was: sample taken at primary tumor resection. The donors were 72 patients with non-small cell lung cancer that was early-stage and untreated. Whole RNA from tumor, nontumor lung or frozen PBMC was sequenced unsorted. The origin of this receptor is a male donor with early-stage non-small cell lung cancer. The sample was PBMCs, taken at surgery. The rearrangement uses TRBV15 and TRBJ2-3; D might be TRBD1 (6 bases). CDR3 coding DNA: TGTGCCACCAGCAGACTCCAGGGACACGATACGCAGTATTTT. As protein: CATSRLQGHDTQYF. The full variable domain, completed using reference TRBV15 and TRBJ2-3, is DAMVIQNPRYQVTQFGKPVTLSCSQTLNHNVMYWYQQKSSQAPKLLFHYYDKDFNNEADTPDNFQSRRPNTSFCFLDIRSPGLGDTAMYLCATSRLQGHDTQYFGPGTRLTVL.